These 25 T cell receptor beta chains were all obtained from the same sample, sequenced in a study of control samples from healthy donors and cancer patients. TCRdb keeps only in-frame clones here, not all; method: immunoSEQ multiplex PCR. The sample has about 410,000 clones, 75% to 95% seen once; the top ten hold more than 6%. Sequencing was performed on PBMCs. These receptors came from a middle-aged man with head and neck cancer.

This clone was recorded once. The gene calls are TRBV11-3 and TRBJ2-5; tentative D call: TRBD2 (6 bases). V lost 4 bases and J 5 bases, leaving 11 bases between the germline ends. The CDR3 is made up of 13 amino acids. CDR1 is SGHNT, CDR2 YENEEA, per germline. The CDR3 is CASSSGRGETQYF. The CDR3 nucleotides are TGTGCCAGCAGCTCAGGACGGGGGGAGACCCAGTACTTC.

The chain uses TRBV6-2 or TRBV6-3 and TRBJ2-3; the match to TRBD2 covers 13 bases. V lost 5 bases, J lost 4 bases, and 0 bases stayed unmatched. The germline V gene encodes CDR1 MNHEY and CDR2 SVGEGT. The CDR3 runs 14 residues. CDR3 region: CASSGTSGADTQYF. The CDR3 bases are TGTGCCAGCAGTGGGACTAGCGGGGCAGATACGCAGTATTTT.

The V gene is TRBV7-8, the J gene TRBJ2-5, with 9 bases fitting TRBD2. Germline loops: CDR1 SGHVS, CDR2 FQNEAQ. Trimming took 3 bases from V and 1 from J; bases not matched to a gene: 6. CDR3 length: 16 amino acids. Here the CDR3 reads CASSFGGGLAQETQYF. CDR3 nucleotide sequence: TGTGCCAGCAGCTTTGGCGGGGGACTAGCCCAAGAGACCCAGTACTTC.

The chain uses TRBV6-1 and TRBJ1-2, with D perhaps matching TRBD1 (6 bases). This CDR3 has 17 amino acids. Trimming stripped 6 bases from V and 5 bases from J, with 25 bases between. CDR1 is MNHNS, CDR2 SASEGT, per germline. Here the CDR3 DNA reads TGTGCCAGCAGGGAAATACAGGGAATCTCGTCTTTATATGGCTACACCTTC. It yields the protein CASREIQGISSLYGYTF.

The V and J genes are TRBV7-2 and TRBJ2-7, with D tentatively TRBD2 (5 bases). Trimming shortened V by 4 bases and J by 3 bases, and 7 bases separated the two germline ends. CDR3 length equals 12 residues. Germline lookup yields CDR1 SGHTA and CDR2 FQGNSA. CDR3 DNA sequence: TGTGCCAGCAGCTCTCGGGACTACGAGCAGTACTTC. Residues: CASSSRDYEQYF.

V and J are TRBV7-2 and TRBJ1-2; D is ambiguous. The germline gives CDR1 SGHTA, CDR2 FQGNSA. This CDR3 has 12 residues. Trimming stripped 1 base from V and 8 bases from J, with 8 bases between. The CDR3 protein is CASSLVREGYTF. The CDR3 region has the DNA TGTGCCAGCAGCTTAGTACGGGAAGGCTACACCTTC. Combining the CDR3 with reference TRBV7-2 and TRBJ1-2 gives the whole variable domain GAGVSQSPSNKVTEKGKDVELRCDPISGHTALYWYRQSLGQGLEFLIYFQGNSAPDKSGLPSDRFSAERTGGSVSTLTIQRTQQEDSAVYLCASSLVREGYTFGSGTRLTVV.

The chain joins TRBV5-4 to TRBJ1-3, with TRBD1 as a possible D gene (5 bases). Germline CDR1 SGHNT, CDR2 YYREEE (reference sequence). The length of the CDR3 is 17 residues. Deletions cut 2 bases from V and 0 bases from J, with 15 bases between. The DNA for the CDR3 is TGTGCCAGCAGCTTAGAGCGGCCAGGGAACTCTGGAAACACCATATATTTT. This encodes CASSLERPGNSGNTIYF. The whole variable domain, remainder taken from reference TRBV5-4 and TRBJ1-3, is ETGVTQSPTHLIKTRGQQVTLRCSSQSGHNTVSWYQQALGQGPQFIFQYYREEENGRGNFPPRFSGLQFPNYSSELNVNALELDDSALYLCASSLERPGNSGNTIYFGEGSWLTVV.

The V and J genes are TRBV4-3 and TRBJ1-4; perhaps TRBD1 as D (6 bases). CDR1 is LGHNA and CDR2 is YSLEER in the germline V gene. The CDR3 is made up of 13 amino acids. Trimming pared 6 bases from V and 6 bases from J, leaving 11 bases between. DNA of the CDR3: TGCGCCAGCAGGGACAGCTTATATGAAAAACTGTTTTTT. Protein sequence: CASRDSLYEKLFF.

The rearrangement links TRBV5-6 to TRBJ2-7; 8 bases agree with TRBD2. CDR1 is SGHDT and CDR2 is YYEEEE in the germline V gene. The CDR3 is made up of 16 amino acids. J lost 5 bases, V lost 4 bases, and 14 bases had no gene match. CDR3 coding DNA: TGTGCCAGCAGCCTCGATAGCGGGGAGGGCCCCAACGAGCAGTACTTC. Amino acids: CASSLDSGEGPNEQYF.

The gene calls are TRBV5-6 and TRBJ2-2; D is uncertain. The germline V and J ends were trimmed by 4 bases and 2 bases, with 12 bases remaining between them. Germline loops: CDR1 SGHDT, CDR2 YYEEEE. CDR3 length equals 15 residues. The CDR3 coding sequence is TGTGCCAGCAGCCGAAGGGCGGAAAACACCGGGGAGCTGTTTTTT. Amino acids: CASSRRAENTGELFF. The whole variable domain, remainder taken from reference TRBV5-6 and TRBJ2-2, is DAGVTQSPTHLIKTRGQQVTLRCSPKSGHDTVSWYQQALGQGPQFIFQYYEEEERQRGNFPDRFSGHQFPNYSSELNVNALLLGDSALYLCASSRRAENTGELFFGEGSRLTVL.

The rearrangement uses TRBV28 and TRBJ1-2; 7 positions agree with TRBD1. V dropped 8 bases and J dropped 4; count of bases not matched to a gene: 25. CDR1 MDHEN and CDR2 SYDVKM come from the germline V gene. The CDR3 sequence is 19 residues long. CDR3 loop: CASFVRHLSQGGAGYGYTF. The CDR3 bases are TGTGCCAGCTTCGTACGGCACCTTTCGCAGGGGGGAGCTGGCTATGGCTACACCTTC.

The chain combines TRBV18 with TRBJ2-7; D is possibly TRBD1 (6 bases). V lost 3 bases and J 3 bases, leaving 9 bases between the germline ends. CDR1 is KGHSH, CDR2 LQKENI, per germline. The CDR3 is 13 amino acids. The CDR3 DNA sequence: TGTGCCAGCTCACCGACAGGTTTCTACGAGCAGTACTTC. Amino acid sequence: CASSPTGFYEQYF.

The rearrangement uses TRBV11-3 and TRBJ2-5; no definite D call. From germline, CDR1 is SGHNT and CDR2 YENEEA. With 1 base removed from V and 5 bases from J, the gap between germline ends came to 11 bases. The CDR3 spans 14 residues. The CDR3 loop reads CASSLGPVGETQYF. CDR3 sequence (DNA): TGTGCCAGCAGCTTAGGTCCAGTTGGGGAGACCCAGTACTTC.

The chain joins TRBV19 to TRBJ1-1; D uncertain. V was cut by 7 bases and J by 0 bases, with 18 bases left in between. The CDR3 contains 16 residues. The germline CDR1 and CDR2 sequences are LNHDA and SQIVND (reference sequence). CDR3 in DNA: TGTGCCAGTAAACGCTCAGGAGAAACCATGAACACTGAAGCTTTCTTT. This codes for CASKRSGETMNTEAFF.

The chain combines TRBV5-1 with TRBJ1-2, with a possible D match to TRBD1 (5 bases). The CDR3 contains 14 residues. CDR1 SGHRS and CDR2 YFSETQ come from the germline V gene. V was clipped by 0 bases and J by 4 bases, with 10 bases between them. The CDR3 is CASSLVPGPYGYTF. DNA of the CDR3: TGCGCCAGCAGCTTGGTACCAGGGCCCTATGGCTACACCTTC.

DNA of the CDR3: TGTGCCTGGAACCGAGGGCTTAGCAATCAGCCCCAGCATTTT. Its translation is CAWNRGLSNQPQHF. The chain has TRBV30 and TRBJ1-5; D gene unclear. V lost 4 bases to trimming and J lost 0 bases, with 10 bases between them. The CDR3 consists of 14 residues. Germline CDR1 and CDR2: GTSNPN and SVGIG (reference sequence).

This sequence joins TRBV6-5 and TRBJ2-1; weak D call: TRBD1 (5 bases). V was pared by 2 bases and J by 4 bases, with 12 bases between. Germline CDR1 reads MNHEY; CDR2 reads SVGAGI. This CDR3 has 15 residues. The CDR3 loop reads CASSYGRGTYNEQFF. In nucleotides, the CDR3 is TGTGCCAGCAGTTACGGTAGGGGAACGTACAATGAGCAGTTCTTC.

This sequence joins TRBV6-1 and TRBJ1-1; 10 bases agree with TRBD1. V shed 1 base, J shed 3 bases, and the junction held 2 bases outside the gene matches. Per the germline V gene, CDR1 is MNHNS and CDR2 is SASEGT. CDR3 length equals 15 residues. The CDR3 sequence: CASSEGTGGDTEAFF. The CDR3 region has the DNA TGTGCCAGCAGTGAAGGGACAGGGGGAGACACTGAAGCTTTCTTT.

DNA for the CDR3: TGTGCCAGCAGTCTTACTACGGTCAGTACTAACTATGGCTACACCTTC. Amino acid sequence: CASSLTTVSTNYGYTF. The chain combines TRBV28 with TRBJ1-2; D remains ambiguous. This CDR3 comprises 16 residues. Germline-derived CDR1 and CDR2 are MDHEN and SYDVKM. Trimming pared 5 bases from V and 0 bases from J, leaving 16 bases between.

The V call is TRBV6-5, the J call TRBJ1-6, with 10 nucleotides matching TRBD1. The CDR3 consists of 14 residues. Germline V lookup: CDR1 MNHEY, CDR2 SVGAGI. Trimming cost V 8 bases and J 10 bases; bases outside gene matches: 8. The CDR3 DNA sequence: TGTGCCAGCTTACCGGGACAGGGGAACTCACCCCTCCACTTT. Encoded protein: CASLPGQGNSPLHF.

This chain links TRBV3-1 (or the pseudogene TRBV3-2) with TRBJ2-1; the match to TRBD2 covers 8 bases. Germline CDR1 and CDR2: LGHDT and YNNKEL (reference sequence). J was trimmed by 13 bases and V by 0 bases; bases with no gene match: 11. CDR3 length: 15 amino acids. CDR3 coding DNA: TGTGCCAGCAGCCAAGATAATTTAGCGGGACGCCCACAGTTCTTC. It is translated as CASSQDNLAGRPQFF.

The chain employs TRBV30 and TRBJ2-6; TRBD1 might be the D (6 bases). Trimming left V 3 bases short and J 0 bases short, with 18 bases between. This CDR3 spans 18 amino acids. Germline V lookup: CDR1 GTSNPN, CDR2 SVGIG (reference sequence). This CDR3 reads CAWSPPADSYSGANVLTF. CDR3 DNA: TGTGCCTGGAGCCCACCGGCGGACAGTTACTCTGGGGCCAACGTCCTGACTTTC.

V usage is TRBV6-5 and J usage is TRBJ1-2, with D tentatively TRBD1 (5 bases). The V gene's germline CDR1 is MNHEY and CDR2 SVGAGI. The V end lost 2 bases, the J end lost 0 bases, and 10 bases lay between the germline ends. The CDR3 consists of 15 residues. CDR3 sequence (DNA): TGTGCCAGCAGTTACGGGGGGAGTACTAACTATGGCTACACCTTC. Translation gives CASSYGGSTNYGYTF.

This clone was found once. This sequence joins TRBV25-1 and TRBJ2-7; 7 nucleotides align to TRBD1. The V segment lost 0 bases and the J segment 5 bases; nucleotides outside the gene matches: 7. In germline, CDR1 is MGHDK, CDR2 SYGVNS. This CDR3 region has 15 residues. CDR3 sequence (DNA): TGTGCCAGCAGTGAATATAGAGGGGGCCAAAACGAGCAGTACTTC. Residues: CASSEYRGGQNEQYF.

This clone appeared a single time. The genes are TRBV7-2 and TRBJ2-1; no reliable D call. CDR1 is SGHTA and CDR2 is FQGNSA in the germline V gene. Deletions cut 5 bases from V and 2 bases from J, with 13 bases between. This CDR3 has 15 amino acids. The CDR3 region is CASSLRTATYNEQFF. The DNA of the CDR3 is TGTGCCAGCAGCCTCCGGACGGCCACCTACAATGAGCAGTTCTTC.